Described below is a single TCR beta chain sequence and its context. What it binds is not known. This entry belongs to a study of OX40 agonist ivuxolimab in advanced cancers. Study-wide context: An anti-OX40 (CD134) antibody with agonistic activity, ivuxolimab, was administered to patients. Subjects had a mean age of about 65 years, with a range of roughly 20 to 79; around 80% were male. Study observations and caveats: Both CD4+ and CD8+ T cell populations in blood had undergone clonal expansion by week 6 at 0.1 to 3.0 mg/kg. It was also the case that some nonresponders had low normalized T-cell clonal expansion.

The protocol was immunoSEQ multiplex PCR, while the TCRdb copy is restricted to in-frame clones and leaves out a portion. This table has 20,000 or so clones, nearly 90% appearing once. Germline CDR1 is SGDLS and CDR2 is YYNGEE. CDR3 length: 18 amino acids. Trimming took 3 bases from V and 0 from J; bases not matched to a gene: 10. V usage is TRBV9 and J usage is TRBJ1-3; 9 nucleotides align to TRBD1. The sample consisted of CD4+ or CD8+ T cells sorted from blood, taken in a trial of the OX40 agonist ivuxolimab. The source of this sequence is an adult with an advanced solid tumor such as melanoma, head and neck, liver or kidney cancer. In nucleotides, the CDR3 is TGTGCCAGCAGCGCCGGACAGGGGACGGTTGTCTCTGGAAACACCATATATTTT. It is translated as CASSAGQGTVVSGNTIYF. The full variable domain, completed using reference TRBV9 and TRBJ1-3, is DSGVTQTPKHLITATGQRVTLRCSPRSGDLSVYWYQQSLDQGLQFLIQYYNGEERAKGNILERFSAQQFPDLHSELNLSSLELGDSALYFCASSAGQGTVVSGNTIYFGEGSWLTVV.